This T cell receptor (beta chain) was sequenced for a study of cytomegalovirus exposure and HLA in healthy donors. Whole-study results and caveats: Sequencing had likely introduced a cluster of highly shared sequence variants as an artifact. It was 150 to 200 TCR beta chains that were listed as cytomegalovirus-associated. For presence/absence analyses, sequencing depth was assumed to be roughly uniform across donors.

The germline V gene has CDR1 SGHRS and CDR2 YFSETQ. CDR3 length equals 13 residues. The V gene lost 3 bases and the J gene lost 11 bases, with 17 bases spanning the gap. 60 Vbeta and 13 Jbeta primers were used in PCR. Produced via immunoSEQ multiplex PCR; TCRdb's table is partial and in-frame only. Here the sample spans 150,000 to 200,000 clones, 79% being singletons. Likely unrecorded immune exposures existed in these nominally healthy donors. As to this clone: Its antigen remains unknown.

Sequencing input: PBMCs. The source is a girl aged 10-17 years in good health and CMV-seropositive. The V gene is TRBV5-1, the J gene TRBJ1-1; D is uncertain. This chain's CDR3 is CASSSAAEFDAFF. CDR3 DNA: TGCGCCAGCAGCTCGGCCGCGGAATTTGACGCTTTCTTT.